The clone carrying this T cell receptor (beta chain) has at least ten counts. The data are from a study of T-cell reconstitution after alpha-beta-depleted transplantation in children. Unique molecular identifiers were used in preparing the TCRbeta library. From the PCR reads, TCRdb called clonotypes with MiXCR, one entry per CDR3 protein. Found here are hundreds of thousands of distinct CDR3 sequences, over 9.5% of them singletons; the top ten hold 4% to 5%. Germline V gene sequence: CDR1 DFQATT, CDR2 SNEGSKA (reference sequence). This CDR3 is built from 11 residues. Trimming left V 5 bases short and J 1 base short, with 5 bases between.

The chain links TRBV20-1 to TRBJ1-1; no reliable D call. The sample consisted of PBMCs from the stem cell graft donor, taken from the stem cell graft. This receptor was identified in a human donor who donated a stem cell graft to a child with acute myeloid leukemia. DNA for the CDR3: TGCAGTGCTGCAGAGAACACTGAAGCTTTCTTT. Amino acids: CSAAENTEAFF.